This TCR beta chain stems from a study of T cells after yellow fever vaccination. Overall study findings and caveats: Primary-vaccination clones mostly resurfaced post-booster (96% CD4, roughly 90% CD8).

Worth noting for this clonotype: The antigen is undetermined.

For TCR, cDNA came from 5'RACE template switching, which added a universal primer site and UMIs. TCRdb processed the 5' RACE reads anew with MiXCR; each CDR3 protein has one entry. The sample holds 320,000 or so distinct CDR3 sequences; approximately 8% are singletons and the top ten take 17%. Between the trimmed V and J ends, which lost 1 base and 7 bases, there was a span of 11 bases. The germline gives CDR1 SGHVS, CDR2 FNYEAQ. The CDR3 is 13 amino acids. The receptor was isolated from a young man who received the YFV17D yellow fever vaccine. The material was PBMCs, obtained approximately 47 days after the first yellow fever vaccination. The chain employs TRBV7-6 and TRBJ2-7, with TRBD2 as a possible D gene (6 bases). The DNA for the CDR3 is TGTGCCAGCAGCTTAGACCCCCGGGGGGAGCAGTACTTC. Its translation is CASSLDPRGEQYF.